This TCR beta chain was identified during a study of T cell responses to AZD1222 COVID-19 vaccine. With 1 base clipped from V and 3 bases from J, the junction kept 8 bases outside the gene matches. CDR1 LGHNA and CDR2 YSLEER come from the germline V gene. CDR3 size: 17 residues. With regard to this clone: Its target is unknown.

TCRdb keeps only in-frame clones here, not all; method: immunoSEQ multiplex PCR. Altogether roughly 130,000 clones are present, about 90% being singletons, with the ten largest covering 7% to 9%. Study-level points and caveats: Spike-spanning, vaccine-associated CD4 TCRs were dominant at 160-218 and 743-854. When two AZD1222 doses had been given, Spike-specific TCR breadth and depth rose. Donor demographics were predominantly white British with a female majority; clonal diversity may be underestimated.

The sequences come from peripheral blood, collected 28 days after the second dose of the MenACWY control vaccine. This chain joins TRBV4-3 and TRBJ2-2; 7 positions agree with TRBD2. The receptor comes from an adult who received the MenACWY meningococcal vaccine as a control. The CDR3 is CASSQAPWGGDTGELFF. CDR3 bases: TGCGCCAGCAGCCAAGCCCCGTGGGGGGGGGACACCGGGGAGCTGTTTTTT.